This TCR beta chain was captured by sequencing in a study of blood T cell repertoires in COVID-19. Resolution of symptoms, clearance, or two negative PCRs was present in recovered Cohort 3 donors. Details on this clone: Other nucleotide sequences from this sample produce the same CDR3.

Using immunoSEQ multiplex PCR, the repertoire was profiled, and TCRdb retains in-frame clones only, with some absent. The sample lists some 420,000 clones, 80% to 90% occurring once. The TCR was taken from a man aged 30-40 years who had recovered from COVID-19. The sample was PBMCs or T cells enriched from blood (not recorded which).

DNA for the CDR3: TGTGCCAGCAGCTTAGCGCAGGGCCTAAACACTGAAGCTTTCTTT. Its protein product is CASSLAQGLNTEAFF. The rearrangement links TRBV7-2 to TRBJ1-1; TRBD1 is a possible D gene (5 bases). Deletions cut 0 bases from V and 2 bases from J, with 10 bases between. Looked up from germline, CDR1 is SGHTA and CDR2 is FQGNSA. The CDR3 spans 15 residues.